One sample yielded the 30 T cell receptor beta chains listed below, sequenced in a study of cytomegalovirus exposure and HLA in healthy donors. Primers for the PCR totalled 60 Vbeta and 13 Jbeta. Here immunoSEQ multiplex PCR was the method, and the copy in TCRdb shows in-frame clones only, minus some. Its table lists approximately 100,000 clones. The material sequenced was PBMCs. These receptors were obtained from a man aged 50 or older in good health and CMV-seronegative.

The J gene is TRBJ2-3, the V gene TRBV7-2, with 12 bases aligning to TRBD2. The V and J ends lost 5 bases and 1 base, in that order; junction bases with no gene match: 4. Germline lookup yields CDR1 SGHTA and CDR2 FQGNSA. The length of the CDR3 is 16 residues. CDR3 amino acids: CASSQRLAGGTDTQYF. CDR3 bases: TGTGCCAGCAGCCAAAGACTAGCGGGAGGCACAGATACGCAGTATTTT.

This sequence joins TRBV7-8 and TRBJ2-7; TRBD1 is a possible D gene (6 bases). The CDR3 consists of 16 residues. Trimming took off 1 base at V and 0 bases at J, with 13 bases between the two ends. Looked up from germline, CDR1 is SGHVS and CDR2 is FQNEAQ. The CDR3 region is CASSLVLPQGSYEQYF. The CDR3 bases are TGTGCCAGCAGCTTAGTCCTCCCACAGGGCTCCTACGAGCAGTACTTC.

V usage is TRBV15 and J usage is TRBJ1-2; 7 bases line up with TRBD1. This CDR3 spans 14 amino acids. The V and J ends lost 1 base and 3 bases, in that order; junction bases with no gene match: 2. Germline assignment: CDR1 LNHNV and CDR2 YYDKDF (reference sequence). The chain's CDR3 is CATSRGTGDYGYTF. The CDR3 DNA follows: TGTGCCACCAGCAGAGGGACAGGTGACTATGGCTACACCTTC.

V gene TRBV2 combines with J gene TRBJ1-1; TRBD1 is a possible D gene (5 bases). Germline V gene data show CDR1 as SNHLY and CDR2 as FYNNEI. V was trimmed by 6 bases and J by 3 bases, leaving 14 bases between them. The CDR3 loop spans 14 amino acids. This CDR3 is CASSVGQGDTEAFF. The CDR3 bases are TGTGCCAGCAGCGTGGGCCAAGGGGACACTGAAGCTTTCTTT.

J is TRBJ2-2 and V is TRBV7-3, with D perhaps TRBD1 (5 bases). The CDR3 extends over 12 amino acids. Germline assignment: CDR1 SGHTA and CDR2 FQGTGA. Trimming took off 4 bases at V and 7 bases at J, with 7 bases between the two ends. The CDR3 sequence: CASSSQVGELFF. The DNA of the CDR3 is TGTGCCAGCAGCTCACAGGTCGGGGAGCTGTTTTTT.

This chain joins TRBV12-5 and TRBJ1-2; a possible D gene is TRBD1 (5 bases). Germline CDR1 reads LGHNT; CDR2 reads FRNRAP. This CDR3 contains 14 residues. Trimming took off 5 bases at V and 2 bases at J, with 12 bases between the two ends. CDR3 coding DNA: TGTGCTAGTGGTCCGCTGACAGAGAACTATGGCTACACCTTC. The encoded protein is CASGPLTENYGYTF.

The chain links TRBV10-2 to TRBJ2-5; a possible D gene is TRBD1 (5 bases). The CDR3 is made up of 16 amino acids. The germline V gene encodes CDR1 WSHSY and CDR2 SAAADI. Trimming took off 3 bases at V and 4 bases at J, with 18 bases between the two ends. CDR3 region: CASSDPLGQTRETQYF. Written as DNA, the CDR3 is TGCGCCAGCAGTGACCCTCTCGGACAAACTCGAGAGACCCAGTACTTC.

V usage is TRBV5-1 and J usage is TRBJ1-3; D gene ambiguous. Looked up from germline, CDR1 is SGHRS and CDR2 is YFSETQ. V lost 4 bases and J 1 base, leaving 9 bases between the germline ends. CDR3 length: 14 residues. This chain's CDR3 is CASSNSGSGNTIYF. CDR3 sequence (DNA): TGCGCCAGCAGCAACAGCGGATCTGGAAACACCATATATTTT.

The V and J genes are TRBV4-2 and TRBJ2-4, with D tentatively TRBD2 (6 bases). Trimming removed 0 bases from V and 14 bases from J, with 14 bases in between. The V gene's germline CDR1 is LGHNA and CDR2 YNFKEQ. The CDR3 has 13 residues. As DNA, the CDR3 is TGTGCCAGCAGCCAAGACATGGGGGGATGGAAGTACTTC. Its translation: CASSQDMGGWKYF.

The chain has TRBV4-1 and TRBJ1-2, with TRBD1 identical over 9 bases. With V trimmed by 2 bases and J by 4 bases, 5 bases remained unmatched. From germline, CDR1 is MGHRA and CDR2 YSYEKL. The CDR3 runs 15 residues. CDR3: CASSQNTGGGYGYTF. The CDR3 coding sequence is TGCGCCAGCAGCCAAAATACAGGGGGCGGCTATGGCTACACCTTC.

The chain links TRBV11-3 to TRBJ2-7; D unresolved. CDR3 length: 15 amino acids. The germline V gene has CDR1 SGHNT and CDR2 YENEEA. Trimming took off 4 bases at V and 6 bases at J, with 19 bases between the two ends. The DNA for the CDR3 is TGTGCCAGCAGCTCAGAATTAGTTGGGCTTGCCGAGCAGTACTTC. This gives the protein CASSSELVGLAEQYF.

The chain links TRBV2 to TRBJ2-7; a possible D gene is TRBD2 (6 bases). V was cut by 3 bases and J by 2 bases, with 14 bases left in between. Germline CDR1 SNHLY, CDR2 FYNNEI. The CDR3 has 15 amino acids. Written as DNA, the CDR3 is TGTGCCAGCAGTGAGGTGGGACGGGGGACCTACGAGCAGTACTTC. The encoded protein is CASSEVGRGTYEQYF.

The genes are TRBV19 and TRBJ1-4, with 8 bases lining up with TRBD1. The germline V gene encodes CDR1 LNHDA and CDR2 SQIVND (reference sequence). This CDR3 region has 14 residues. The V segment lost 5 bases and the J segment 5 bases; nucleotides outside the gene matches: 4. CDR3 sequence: CASSHRQGNEKLFF. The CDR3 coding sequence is TGTGCCAGTAGTCACCGACAGGGGAATGAAAAACTGTTTTTT.

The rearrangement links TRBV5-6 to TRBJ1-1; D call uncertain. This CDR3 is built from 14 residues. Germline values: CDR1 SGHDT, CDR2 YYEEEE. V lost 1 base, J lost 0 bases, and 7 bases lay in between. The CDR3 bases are TGTGCCAGCAGCTTGACGGTCATGAACACTGAAGCTTTCTTT. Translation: CASSLTVMNTEAFF.

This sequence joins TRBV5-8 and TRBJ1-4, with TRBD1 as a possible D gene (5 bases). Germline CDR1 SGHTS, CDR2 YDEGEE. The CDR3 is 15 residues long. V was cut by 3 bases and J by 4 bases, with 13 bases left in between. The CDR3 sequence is CASSSMGLNNEKLFF. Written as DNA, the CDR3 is TGTGCCAGCAGCTCTATGGGACTAAATAATGAAAAACTGTTTTTT.

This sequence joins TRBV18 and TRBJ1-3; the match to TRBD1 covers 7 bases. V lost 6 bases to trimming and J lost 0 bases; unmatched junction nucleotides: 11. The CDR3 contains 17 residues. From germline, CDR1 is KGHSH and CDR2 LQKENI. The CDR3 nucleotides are TGTGCCAGCTCGCCCGAAGGACAGGTTTTCTCTGGAAACACCATATATTTT. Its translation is CASSPEGQVFSGNTIYF.

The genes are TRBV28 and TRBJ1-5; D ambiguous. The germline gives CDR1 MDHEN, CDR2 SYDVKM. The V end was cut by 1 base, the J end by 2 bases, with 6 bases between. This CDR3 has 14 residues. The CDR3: CASSLLVGNQPQHF. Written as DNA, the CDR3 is TGTGCCAGCAGTTTATTAGTAGGCAATCAGCCCCAGCATTTT.

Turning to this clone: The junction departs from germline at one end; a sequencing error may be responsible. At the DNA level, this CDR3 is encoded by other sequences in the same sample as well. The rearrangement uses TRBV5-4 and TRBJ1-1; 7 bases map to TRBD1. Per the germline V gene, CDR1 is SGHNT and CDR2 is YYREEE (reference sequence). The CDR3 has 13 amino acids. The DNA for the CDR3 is TGTGCCACCAAGGGGGCCGGGATCGCTGAAGCTTTCTTC. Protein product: CATKGAGIAEAFF.

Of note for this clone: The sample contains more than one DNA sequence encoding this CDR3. CDR3 nucleotides: TGTGCCAGCAGCTTACAGGTCTATGGCTACACCTTC. It codes for CASSLQVYGYTF. This sequence joins TRBV7-9 and TRBJ1-2; no firm D call. Trimming took 2 bases from V and 4 from J, leaving 5 bases between them. CDR3 size: 12 residues. Germline V CDR1 and CDR2: SEHNR, FQNEAQ (reference sequence).

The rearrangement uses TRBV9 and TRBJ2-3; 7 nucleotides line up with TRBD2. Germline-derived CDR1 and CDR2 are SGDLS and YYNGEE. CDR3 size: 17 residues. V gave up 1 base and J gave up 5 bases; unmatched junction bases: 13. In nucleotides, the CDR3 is TGTGCCAGCAGCGTATCCCACGGGGGGATATCGAGAGATACGCAGTATTTT. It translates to CASSVSHGGISRDTQYF.

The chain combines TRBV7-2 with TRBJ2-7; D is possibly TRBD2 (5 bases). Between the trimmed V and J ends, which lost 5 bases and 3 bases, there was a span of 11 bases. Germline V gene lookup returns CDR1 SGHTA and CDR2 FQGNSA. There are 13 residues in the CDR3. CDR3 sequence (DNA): TGTGCCAGCAGCCGTAGAGGGAACTACGAGCAGTACTTC. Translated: CASSRRGNYEQYF.

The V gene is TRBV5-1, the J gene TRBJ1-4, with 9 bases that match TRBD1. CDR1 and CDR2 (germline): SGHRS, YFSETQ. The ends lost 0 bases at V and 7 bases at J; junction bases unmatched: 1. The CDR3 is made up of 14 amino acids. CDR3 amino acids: CASSLGTGAEKLFF. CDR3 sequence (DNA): TGCGCCAGCAGCTTGGGGACAGGGGCTGAAAAACTGTTTTTT.

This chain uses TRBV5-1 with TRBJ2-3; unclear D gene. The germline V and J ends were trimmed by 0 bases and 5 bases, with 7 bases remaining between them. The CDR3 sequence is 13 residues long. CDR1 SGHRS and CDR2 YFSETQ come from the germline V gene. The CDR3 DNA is TGCGCCAGCAGCTTGGCCAGTCAAGATACGCAGTATTTT. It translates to CASSLASQDTQYF.

The CDR3 nucleotides read TGTGCCAGCAGAAGCTCAGGGGCTTACGAGCAGTACTTC. Protein product: CASRSSGAYEQYF. This chain joins TRBV6-5 and TRBJ2-7; a possible D gene is TRBD1 (6 bases). This CDR3 contains 13 residues. Germline loops: CDR1 MNHEY, CDR2 SVGAGI. V was trimmed by 6 bases and J by 4 bases, leaving 13 bases between them.

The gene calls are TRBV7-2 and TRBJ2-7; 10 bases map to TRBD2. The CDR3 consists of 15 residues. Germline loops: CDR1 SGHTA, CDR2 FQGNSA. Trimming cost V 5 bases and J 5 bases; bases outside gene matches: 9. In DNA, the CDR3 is TGTGCCAGCAGCGTTAGCGGGGGGACTCTCCACGAGCAGTACTTC. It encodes CASSVSGGTLHEQYF. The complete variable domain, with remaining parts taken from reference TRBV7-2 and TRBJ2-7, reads GAGVSQSPSNKVTEKGKDVELRCDPISGHTALYWYRQSLGQGLEFLIYFQGNSAPDKSGLPSDRFSAERTGGSVSTLTIQRTQQEDSAVYLCASSVSGGTLHEQYFGPGTRLTVT.

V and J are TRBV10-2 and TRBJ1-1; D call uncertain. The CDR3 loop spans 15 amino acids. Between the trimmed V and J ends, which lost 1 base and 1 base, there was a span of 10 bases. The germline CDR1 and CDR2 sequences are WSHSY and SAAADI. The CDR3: CASSEWSTKNTEAFF. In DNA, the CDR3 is TGCGCCAGCAGTGAGTGGAGTACTAAGAACACTGAAGCTTTCTTT.

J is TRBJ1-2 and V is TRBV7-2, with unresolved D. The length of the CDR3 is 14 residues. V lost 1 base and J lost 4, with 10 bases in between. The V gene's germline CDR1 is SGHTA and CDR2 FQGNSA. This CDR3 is CASSLERTIYGYTF. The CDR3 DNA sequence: TGTGCCAGCAGCTTAGAACGGACTATCTATGGCTACACCTTC.

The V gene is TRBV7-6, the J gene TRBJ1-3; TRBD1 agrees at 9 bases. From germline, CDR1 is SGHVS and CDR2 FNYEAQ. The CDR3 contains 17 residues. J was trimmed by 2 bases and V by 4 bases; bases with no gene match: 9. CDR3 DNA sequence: TGTGCCAGCAGCTCTAAGGACAGGGGTATCGCTGGAAACACCATATATTTT. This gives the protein CASSSKDRGIAGNTIYF.

CDR3 nucleotides: TGCGCCAGCAGCTTGGGGGACAGGTCTGGCGGGGAGCTGTTTTTT. It encodes CASSLGDRSGGELFF. The chain uses TRBV5-1 and TRBJ2-2; 8 nucleotides match TRBD1. This CDR3 is 15 amino acids long. Germline trimming cut 0 bases from V and 7 bases from J; bases unmatched to any gene: 5. Per germline, CDR1 SGHRS and CDR2 YFSETQ.

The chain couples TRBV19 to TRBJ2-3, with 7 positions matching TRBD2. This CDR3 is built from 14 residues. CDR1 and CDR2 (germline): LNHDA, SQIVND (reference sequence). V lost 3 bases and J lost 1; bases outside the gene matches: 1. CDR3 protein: CASSILAGTDTQYF. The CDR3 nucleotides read TGTGCCAGTAGTATTCTAGCGGGCACAGATACGCAGTATTTT.